The TCR beta chain under discussion was sequenced for a study of post-analysis software for immune sequencing data. General study points: TRBV5-6, TRBV5-1 and TRBV20-1 were among four or five TRBV segments more frequent in patients than controls.

TCR beta cDNA libraries included unique molecular identifiers. TCRdb fed the PCR reads into MiXCR, producing one record per CDR3 protein. Counted here are hundreds of thousands of distinct CDR3 sequences, 25% to 30% occurring once; the ten biggest clones make up roughly 0.53%. V shed 0 bases, J shed 5 bases, and the junction held 13 bases outside the gene matches. CDR1 is DFQATT and CDR2 is SNEGSKA in the germline V gene (reference sequence). The CDR3 contains 17 residues. This clonotype was picked up a small number of times. Antigen: not known. What was sequenced was blood. The chain combines TRBV20-1 with TRBJ2-1; 7 nucleotides match TRBD1. The source is a girl aged 5-17 years with multiple sclerosis. The chain's CDR3 is CSARDRGQTRSHNEQFF. CDR3 nucleotide sequence: TGCAGTGCTAGAGATCGGGGACAGACACGATCCCACAATGAGCAGTTCTTC.